This T cell receptor (beta chain) is from a study of T cell repertoires in cytomegalovirus infection. Study overall: It was recently identified HLA-C-restricted and well-studied HLA-B-restricted CMV epitopes that the study used. Both a matching HLA type and CMV infection were indicated by public TCR beta signatures.

As concerns this clonotype: Its antigen is undetermined.

General study results and limits: HLA-C-restricted TCR beta clonotypes specific for CMV led the ex vivo response. People with CMV and the relevant HLA were identified by cumulative public TCR beta family frequency.

Looked up from germline, CDR1 is SGHVS and CDR2 is FQNEAQ. This CDR3 spans 13 amino acids. V lost 5 bases and J lost 10, with 16 bases in between. TCRdb processed the reads anew with MiXCR; each CDR3 protein has one entry. This table holds approximately 730,000 distinct CDR3 sequences, roughly 33% found once. The V and J genes are TRBV7-8 and TRBJ2-3; no clear D. Sequencing was performed on cultured PBMCs, taken from culture after CMV antigen stimulation. This receptor was taken from a human donor in good health (CMV status not recorded). Some clones in this sample may be carry-over from other donors' samples. The CDR3 bases are TGTGCCAGCAGCCTAAATCGGGTTTCTTCGCAGTATTTT. Translation gives CASSLNRVSSQYF.